This T cell receptor (beta chain) appears in the sequencing data of a study of human T cells and chemical hapten exposure. About the study: Mostly female patients had alopecia areata, totalis or universalis. The variation in per-sample TCR yields arose mainly from small differences in pooled library volumes.

In the original workflow: A per-sample median of roughly 96,000 TCRs was observed, with a range of 23,224 to 690,600. TCRdb recomputed calls from the RACE reads with MiXCR, one row per CDR3 protein. It is TCRdb's table, rather than the study itself, that gives the V and J calls and clone size. The sample includes 60,000 to 70,000 distinct CDR3 sequences, approximately 11% seen only once; the top ten take approximately 4.7%. The V gene's germline CDR1 is SNHLY and CDR2 FYNNEI. The CDR3 sequence is 13 residues long. The trim removed 6 bases at V and 8 bases at J, leaving 7 bases unmatched. Whole-study findings and limits: Clustering by CDR3 similarity yielded significantly more large clusters from expanded TCRs than controls.

Worth noting for this clonotype: The antigen is undetermined.

Time point denoted: pre-sensitization, week 0. Regarding treatment: therapeutic diphenylcyclopropenone sensitization with weekly scalp DPC. The clonotype was recovered from a woman aged 50 to 60 with alopecia areata. Some clones in this sample may be carry-over from other donors' samples. The specimen comprised whole blood, sampled in connection with sensitization to the hapten diphenylcyclopropenone (DPC). The chain is built from TRBV2 and TRBJ1-2, with 9 bases that match TRBD1. The CDR3 spells CASRAGTGFGYTF. DNA for the CDR3: TGTGCCAGCAGGGCCGGGACAGGGTTCGGCTACACCTTC.